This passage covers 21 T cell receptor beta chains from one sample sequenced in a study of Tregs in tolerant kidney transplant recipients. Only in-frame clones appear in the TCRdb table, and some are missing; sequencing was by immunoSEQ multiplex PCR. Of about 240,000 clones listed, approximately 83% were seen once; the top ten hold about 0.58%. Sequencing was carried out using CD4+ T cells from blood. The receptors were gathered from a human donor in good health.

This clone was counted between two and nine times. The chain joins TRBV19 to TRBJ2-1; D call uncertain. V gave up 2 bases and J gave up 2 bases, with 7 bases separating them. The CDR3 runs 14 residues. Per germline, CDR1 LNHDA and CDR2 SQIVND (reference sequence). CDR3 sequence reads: CASSIRATYNEQFF. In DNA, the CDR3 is TGTGCCAGTAGTATACGGGCTACCTACAATGAGCAGTTCTTC.

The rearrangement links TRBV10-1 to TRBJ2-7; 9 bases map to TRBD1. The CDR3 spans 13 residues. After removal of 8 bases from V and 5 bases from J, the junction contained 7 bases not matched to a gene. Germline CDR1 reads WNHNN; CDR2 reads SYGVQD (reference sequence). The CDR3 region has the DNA TGCGCCAGCTCCCGGGACAGGGTCCACGAGCAGTACTTC. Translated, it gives CASSRDRVHEQYF.

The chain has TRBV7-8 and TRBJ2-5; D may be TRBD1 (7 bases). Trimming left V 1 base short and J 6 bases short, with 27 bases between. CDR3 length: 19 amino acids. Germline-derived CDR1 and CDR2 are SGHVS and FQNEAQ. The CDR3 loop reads CASSLVRAGGFGLQKTQYF. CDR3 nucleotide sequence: TGTGCCAGCAGCTTAGTTAGGGCAGGGGGGTTTGGGCTGCAAAAGACCCAGTACTTC. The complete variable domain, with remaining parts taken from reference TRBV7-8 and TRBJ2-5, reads GAGVSQSPRYKVAKRGQDVALRCDPISGHVSLFWYQQALGQGPEFLTYFQNEAQLDKSGLPSDRFFAERPEGSVSTLKIQRTQQEDSAVYLCASSLVRAGGFGLQKTQYFGPGTRLLVL.

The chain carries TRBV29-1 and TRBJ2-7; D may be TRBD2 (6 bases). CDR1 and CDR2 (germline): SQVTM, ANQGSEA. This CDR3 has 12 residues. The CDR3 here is CGARGSSYEQYF. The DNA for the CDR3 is TGCGGCGCACGGGGGAGCTCCTACGAGCAGTACTTC.

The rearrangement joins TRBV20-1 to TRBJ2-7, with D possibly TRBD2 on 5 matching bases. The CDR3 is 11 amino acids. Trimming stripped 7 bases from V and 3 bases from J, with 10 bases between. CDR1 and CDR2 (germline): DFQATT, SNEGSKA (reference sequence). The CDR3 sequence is CSGAVGYEQYF. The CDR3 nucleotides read TGCAGTGGAGCGGTCGGCTACGAGCAGTACTTC.

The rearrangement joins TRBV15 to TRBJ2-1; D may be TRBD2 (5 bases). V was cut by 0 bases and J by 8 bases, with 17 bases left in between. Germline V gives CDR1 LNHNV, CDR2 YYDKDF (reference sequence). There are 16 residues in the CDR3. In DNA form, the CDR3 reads TGTGCCACCAGCAGAGATCGCACTAGTTCTCTTGATGAGCAGTTCTTC. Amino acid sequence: CATSRDRTSSLDEQFF.

In nucleotides, the CDR3 is TGTGCCTGGAGTGTACTGGGGTCAGGGAATCAGCCCCAGCATTTT. This encodes CAWSVLGSGNQPQHF. This sequence joins TRBV30 and TRBJ1-5; D might be TRBD1 (5 bases). V lost 0 bases and J 4 bases, leaving 13 bases between the germline ends. Per germline, CDR1 GTSNPN and CDR2 SVGIG (reference sequence). The CDR3 consists of 15 residues.

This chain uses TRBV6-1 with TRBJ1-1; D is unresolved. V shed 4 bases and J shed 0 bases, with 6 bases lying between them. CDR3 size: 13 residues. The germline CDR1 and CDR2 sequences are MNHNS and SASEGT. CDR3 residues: CASSGTVNTEAFF. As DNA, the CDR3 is TGTGCCAGCAGTGGGACGGTGAACACTGAAGCTTTCTTT.

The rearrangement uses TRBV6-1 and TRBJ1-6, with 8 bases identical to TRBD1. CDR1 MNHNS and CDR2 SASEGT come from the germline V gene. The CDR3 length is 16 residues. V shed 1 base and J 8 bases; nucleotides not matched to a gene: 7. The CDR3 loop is CASSEGRGLLYSPLHF. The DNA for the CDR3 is TGTGCCAGCAGTGAAGGCAGGGGGCTCCTTTATTCACCCCTCCACTTT.

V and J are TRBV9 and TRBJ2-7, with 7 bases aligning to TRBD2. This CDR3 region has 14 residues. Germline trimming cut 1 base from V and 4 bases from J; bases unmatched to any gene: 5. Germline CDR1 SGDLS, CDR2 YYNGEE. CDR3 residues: CASSVSTSSYEQYF. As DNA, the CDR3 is TGTGCCAGCAGCGTATCGACTAGCAGTTACGAGCAGTACTTC.

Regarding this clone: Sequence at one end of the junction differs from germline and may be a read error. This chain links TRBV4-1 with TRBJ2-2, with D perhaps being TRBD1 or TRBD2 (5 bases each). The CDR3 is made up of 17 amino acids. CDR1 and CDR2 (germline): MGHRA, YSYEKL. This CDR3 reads CASSRVRDRTDTGELLF. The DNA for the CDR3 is TGCGCCAGCAGCCGCGTCCGGGACCGCACGGACACCGGGGAGCTGCTTTTT.

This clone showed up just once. The CDR3 loop reads CASSGSSGAEDTQYF. CDR3 nucleotide sequence: TGTGCCAGCAGTGGTTCTAGCGGGGCGGAAGATACGCAGTATTTT. This chain connects TRBV2 to TRBJ2-3, with 9 bases fitting TRBD2. There are 15 residues in the CDR3. Germline CDR1 is SNHLY and CDR2 is FYNNEI. V lost 4 bases and J lost 5; bases outside the gene matches: 7. Full variable domain (missing parts from reference TRBV2 and TRBJ2-3): EPEVTQTPSHQVTQMGQEVILRCVPISNHLYFYWYRQILGQKVEFLVSFYNNEISEKSEIFDDQFSVERPDGSNFTLKIRSTKLEDSAMYFCASSGSSGAEDTQYFGPGTRLTVL.

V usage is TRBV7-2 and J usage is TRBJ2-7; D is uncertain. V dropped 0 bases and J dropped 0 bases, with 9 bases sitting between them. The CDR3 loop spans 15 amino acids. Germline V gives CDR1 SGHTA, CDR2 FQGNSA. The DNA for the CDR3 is TGTGCCAGCAGCTTAGCTGGCAGTAGCTCCTACGAGCAGTACTTC. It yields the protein CASSLAGSSSYEQYF.

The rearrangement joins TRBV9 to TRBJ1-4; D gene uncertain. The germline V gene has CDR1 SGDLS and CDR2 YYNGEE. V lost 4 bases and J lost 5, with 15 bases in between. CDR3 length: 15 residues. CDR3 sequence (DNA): TGTGCCAGCAGCCCTACCGTGACGCCAAATGAAAAACTGTTTTTT. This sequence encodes CASSPTVTPNEKLFF.

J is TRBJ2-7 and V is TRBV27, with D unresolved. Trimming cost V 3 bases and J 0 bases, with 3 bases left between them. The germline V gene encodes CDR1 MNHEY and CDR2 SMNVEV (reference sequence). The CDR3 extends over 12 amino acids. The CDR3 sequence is CASSFHSYEQYF. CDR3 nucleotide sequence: TGTGCCAGCAGTTTCCACTCCTACGAGCAGTACTTC.

The CDR3 DNA follows: TGCGCCAGCAGAGGACAGGGGGCTTCCAATGAGCAGTTCTTC. Translating it yields CASRGQGASNEQFF. The chain couples TRBV5-1 to TRBJ2-1, with 11 positions matching TRBD1. Germline V gives CDR1 SGHRS, CDR2 YFSETQ. This CDR3 region has 14 residues. J was trimmed by 6 bases and V by 5 bases; bases with no gene match: 4.

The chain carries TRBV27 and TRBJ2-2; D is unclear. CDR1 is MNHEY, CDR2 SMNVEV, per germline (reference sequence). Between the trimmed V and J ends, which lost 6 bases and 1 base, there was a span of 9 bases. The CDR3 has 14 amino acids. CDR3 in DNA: TGTGCCAGCAGAAGTCTAGAGAACACCGGGGAGCTGTTTTTT. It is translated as CASRSLENTGELFF.

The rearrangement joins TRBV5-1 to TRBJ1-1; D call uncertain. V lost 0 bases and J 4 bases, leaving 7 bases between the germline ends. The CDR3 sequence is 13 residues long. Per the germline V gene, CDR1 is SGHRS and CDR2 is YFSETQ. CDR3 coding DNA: TGCGCCAGCAGCTTGGGGGATCCCACTGAAGCTTTCTTT. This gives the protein CASSLGDPTEAFF.

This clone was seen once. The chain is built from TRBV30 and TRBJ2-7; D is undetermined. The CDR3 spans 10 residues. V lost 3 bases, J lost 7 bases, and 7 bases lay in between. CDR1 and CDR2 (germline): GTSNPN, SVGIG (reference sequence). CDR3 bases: TGTGCCTGGAGCGGCGAGGAGCAGTACTTC. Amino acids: CAWSGEEQYF.

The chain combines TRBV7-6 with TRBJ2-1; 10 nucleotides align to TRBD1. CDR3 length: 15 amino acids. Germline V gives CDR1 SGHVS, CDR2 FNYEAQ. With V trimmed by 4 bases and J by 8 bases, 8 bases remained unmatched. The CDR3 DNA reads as TGTGCCAGCAGCTCCCGACAGGGGGCTTGGGATGAGCAGTTCTTC. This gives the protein CASSSRQGAWDEQFF.

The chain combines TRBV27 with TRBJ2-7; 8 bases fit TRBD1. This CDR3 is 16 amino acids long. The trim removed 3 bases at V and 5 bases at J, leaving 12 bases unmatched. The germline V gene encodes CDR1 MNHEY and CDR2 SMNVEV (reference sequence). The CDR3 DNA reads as TGTGCCAGCAGTTTGTTTCAAAGCAGGGGGCTCCACGAGCAGTACTTC. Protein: CASSLFQSRGLHEQYF.